Listed here are 10 T cell receptor beta chains from one sample, sequenced in a study of T cell repertoires in cytomegalovirus infection. MiXCR, run by TCRdb on the reads, gives a single entry per CDR3 protein. The sample comprises 680,000 or so distinct CDR3 sequences, 35% of which are singletons, and about 2.8% rests with the top ten. Specimen: PBMCs. Receptors originate from a human donor in good health (CMV status not recorded). Some clones in this sample may be carry-over from other donors' samples.

Concerning this clonotype: No conserved phenylalanine or tryptophan is present at the end of the CDR3, so a read error is the likely explanation. CDR3 nucleotides: TGTGCCAGCATCAAACAGCGTGAAGCTTTCTTG. It codes for CASIKQREAFL. The J gene is TRBJ1-1, the V gene TRBV12-3 or TRBV12-4; D is unclear. Trimming shortened V by 7 bases and J by 7 bases, and 10 bases separated the two germline ends. The CDR3 runs to 11 residues.

The chain joins TRBV28 to TRBJ2-7; D call uncertain. Trimming removed 4 bases at V and 5 bases at J, with 9 bases between. CDR1 is MDHEN and CDR2 is SYDVKM in the germline V gene. CDR3 length equals 12 residues. CDR3 sequence: CASSSSPNEQYF. CDR3 nucleotide sequence: TGTGCCAGCAGTTCCAGCCCTAACGAGCAGTACTTC.

As to this clonotype: A much larger clonotype is one base distant, so this may be a read error. Given the absence of the conserved phenylalanine or tryptophan at the CDR3 end, a read error is likely. The gene calls are TRBV28 and TRBJ1-5; D possibly corresponds to TRBD1 (5 bases). This CDR3 has 14 amino acids. The ends were cut back, 6 bases at V and 4 bases at J, with 13 bases in the middle. Germline V gene lookup returns CDR1 MDHEN and CDR2 SYDVKM. CDR3 residues: CASRSDGGNQPQHL. CDR3 bases: TGTGCCAGCAGGTCTGATGGGGGGAATCAGCCCCAGCATTTG.

This clonotype was counted at least ten times. The J gene is TRBJ2-1, the V gene TRBV7-6; D is uncertain. This CDR3 has 14 amino acids. V lost 2 bases and J lost 5, with 10 bases in between. Germline CDR1 SGHVS, CDR2 FNYEAQ. The CDR3 DNA reads as TGTGCCAGCAGCTTAACGGACCAGCACAATGAGCAGTTCTTC. As protein: CASSLTDQHNEQFF.

The rearrangement links TRBV4-1 to TRBJ2-1; D is uncertain. Trimming stripped 5 bases from V and 8 bases from J, with 22 bases between. The CDR3 loop spans 16 amino acids. Germline V gives CDR1 MGHRA, CDR2 YSYEKL. CDR3 sequence reads: CASSNPVSGGVDEQFF. The DNA for the CDR3 is TGCGCCAGCAGCAACCCGGTCTCGGGTGGTGTGGATGAGCAGTTCTTC.

This clonotype has only a few counts. The V and J genes are TRBV27 and TRBJ2-2; D call uncertain. This CDR3 has 14 amino acids. Trimming cost V 2 bases and J 5 bases, with 9 bases left between them. Germline V gives CDR1 MNHEY, CDR2 SMNVEV (reference sequence). Here the CDR3 reads CASSLGTQTGELFF. The CDR3 nucleotides are TGTGCCAGCAGTTTAGGCACCCAGACCGGGGAGCTGTTTTTT.

This clonotype was observed a handful of times. V usage is TRBV10-3 and J usage is TRBJ2-3, with 9 nucleotides matching TRBD2. The CDR3 consists of 16 residues. CDR1 is ENHRY, CDR2 SYGVKD, per germline. V was pared by 3 bases and J by 3 bases, with 7 bases of the junction left unmatched. CDR3 bases: TGTGCCATCAGTGATCCCGCGGGGGGGAGTACAGATACGCAGTATTTT. As protein: CAISDPAGGSTDTQYF.

The chain has TRBV5-1 and TRBJ2-3; D is ambiguous. Germline CDR1 is SGHRS and CDR2 is YFSETQ. Trimming took 1 base from V and 5 from J, leaving 14 bases between them. This CDR3 contains 15 residues. CDR3 in amino acids: CASSLRAPIEDTQYF. In DNA form, the CDR3 reads TGCGCCAGCAGCTTGCGGGCCCCGATTGAAGATACGCAGTATTTT.

This chain links TRBV29-1 with TRBJ2-5; a possible D gene is TRBD1 (6 bases). The germline V gene encodes CDR1 SQVTM and CDR2 ANQGSEA. This CDR3 is built from 12 residues. V shed 7 bases and J shed 5 bases, with 14 bases lying between them. The CDR3 spells CSGNRAGETQYF. CDR3 in DNA: TGCAGCGGGAACAGGGCAGGGGAGACCCAGTACTTC.

The rearrangement joins TRBV20-1 to TRBJ2-3; D ambiguous. The CDR3 consists of 15 residues. Germline CDR1 and CDR2: DFQATT and SNEGSKA (reference sequence). V was cut by 2 bases and J by 4 bases, with 16 bases left in between. The CDR3 is CSARRQVSRSDTQYF. As DNA, the CDR3 is TGCAGTGCTAGAAGGCAAGTGAGTAGGTCAGATACGCAGTATTTT.